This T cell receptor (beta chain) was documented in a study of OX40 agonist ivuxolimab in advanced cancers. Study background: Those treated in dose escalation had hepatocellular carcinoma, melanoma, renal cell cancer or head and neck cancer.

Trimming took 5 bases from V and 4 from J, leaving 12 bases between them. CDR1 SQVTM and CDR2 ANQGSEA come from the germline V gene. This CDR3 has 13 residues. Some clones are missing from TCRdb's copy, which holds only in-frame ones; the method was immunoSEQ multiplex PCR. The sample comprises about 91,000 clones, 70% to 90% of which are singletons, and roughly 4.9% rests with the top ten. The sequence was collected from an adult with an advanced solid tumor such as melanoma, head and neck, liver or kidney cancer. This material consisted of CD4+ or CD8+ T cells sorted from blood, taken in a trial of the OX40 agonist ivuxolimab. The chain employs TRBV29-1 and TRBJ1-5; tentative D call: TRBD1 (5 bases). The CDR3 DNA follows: TGCAGCGTTACAGGCTCACTTAATCAGCCCCAGCATTTT. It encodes CSVTGSLNQPQHF.